These 25 T cell receptor beta chains came from one sample sequenced in a study of CD4+ T cells in melanoma. TCRdb keeps only in-frame clones here, not all; method: immunoSEQ multiplex PCR. The table shows roughly 150,000 clones, with about 93% occurring only once. The origin of the receptors is a human donor with melanoma.

The chain links TRBV11-2 to TRBJ2-1; 12 bases agree with TRBD2. V was pared by 3 bases and J by 6 bases, with 6 bases of the junction left unmatched. The CDR3 is 16 amino acids. Germline lookup yields CDR1 SGHAT and CDR2 FQNNGV. The CDR3 loop is CASSLVTSGGPNEQFF. As DNA, the CDR3 is TGTGCCAGCAGCTTGGTGACTAGCGGGGGACCCAATGAGCAGTTCTTC.

This chain connects TRBV4-1 to TRBJ1-2; 7 positions agree with TRBD1. CDR1 MGHRA and CDR2 YSYEKL come from the germline V gene. This CDR3 region has 16 residues. The V segment lost 0 bases and the J segment 4 bases; nucleotides outside the gene matches: 8. CDR3 in amino acids: CASSQEGFGTVYGYTF. CDR3 DNA sequence: TGCGCCAGCAGCCAAGAGGGTTTCGGGACAGTCTATGGCTACACCTTC.

The rearrangement joins TRBV19 to TRBJ2-3; perhaps D is TRBD1 or TRBD2 (6 bases each). The V end lost 6 bases, the J end lost 8 bases, and 15 bases lay between the germline ends. The CDR3 totals 13 residues. Per the germline V gene, CDR1 is LNHDA and CDR2 is SQIVND (reference sequence). DNA of the CDR3: TGTGCCAGTAGAGAACAGGGAGGAGGTACGCAGTATTTT. Its protein is CASREQGGGTQYF.

The chain couples TRBV10-3 to TRBJ2-3; 9 bases agree with TRBD2. Germline V CDR1 and CDR2: ENHRY, SYGVKD. This CDR3 is built from 12 residues. V shed 9 bases and J 5 bases; nucleotides not matched to a gene: 3. CDR3 protein: CAIAGGGDTQYF. CDR3 nucleotide sequence: TGTGCCATTGCGGGGGGGGGAGATACGCAGTATTTT.

This clone was seen once. The rearrangement uses TRBV25-1 and TRBJ2-1; 13 positions match TRBD2. J gave up 4 bases and V 3 bases, and 3 bases lay outside the gene matches. CDR3 length: 16 amino acids. Germline V gene lookup returns CDR1 MGHDK and CDR2 SYGVNS. CDR3 DNA: TGTGCCAGCAGTGAGCTACTAGCGGGGGGGTACAATGAGCAGTTCTTC. Translated: CASSELLAGGYNEQFF.

The V gene is TRBV5-1, the J gene TRBJ2-5; 7 bases fit TRBD1. The CDR3 has 16 amino acids. The germline gives CDR1 SGHRS, CDR2 YFSETQ. The V segment lost 5 bases and the J segment 4 bases; nucleotides outside the gene matches: 14. For the CDR3, the DNA is TGCGCCAGCAGGGATAACGACAGGGTCAGGGGAGAGACCCAGTACTTC. It codes for CASRDNDRVRGETQYF.

V gene TRBV27 combines with J gene TRBJ2-3, with D possibly being TRBD2 (7 bases). The V end was cut by 0 bases, the J end by 6 bases, with 10 bases between. This CDR3 is built from 14 residues. Per the germline V gene, CDR1 is MNHEY and CDR2 is SMNVEV (reference sequence). CDR3 amino acids: CASSLSGGRDTQYF. Here the CDR3 DNA reads TGTGCCAGCAGTTTATCCGGGGGGCGGGATACGCAGTATTTT.

The chain links TRBV14 to TRBJ2-3, with D possibly TRBD2 on 7 matching bases. V lost 5 bases, J lost 3 bases, and 15 bases lay in between. This CDR3 has 15 amino acids. Germline CDR1 SGHDN, CDR2 FVKESK. The CDR3 coding sequence is TGTGCCAGCAGCGGGGGGGCGATCCGAACAGATACGCAGTATTTT. Protein: CASSGGAIRTDTQYF.

As DNA, the CDR3 is TGTGCCAGCAGCGGGGGACAGGGGAATTCACCCCTCCACTTT. It translates to CASSGGQGNSPLHF. The genes are TRBV5-5 and TRBJ1-6, with 10 bases matching TRBD1. The trim removed 4 bases at V and 7 bases at J, leaving 2 bases unmatched. This CDR3 is built from 14 residues. CDR1 and CDR2 (germline): SGHKS, YYEKEE (reference sequence).

For the CDR3, the DNA is TGTGCCTGGAGATCACAGATCGTATCTGGCTACACCTTC. Protein product: CAWRSQIVSGYTF. The V and J genes are TRBV30 and TRBJ1-2; no firm D call. Deletions cut 3 bases from V and 7 bases from J, with 15 bases between. The length of the CDR3 is 13 residues. CDR1 GTSNPN and CDR2 SVGIG come from the germline V gene (reference sequence). Based on the CDR3 plus reference TRBV30 and TRBJ1-2, the full variable domain is SQTIHQWPATLVQPVGSPLSLECTVEGTSNPNLYWYRQAAGRGLQLLFYSVGIGQISSEVPQNLSASRPQDRQFILSSKKLLLSDSGFYLCAWRSQIVSGYTFGSGTRLTVV.

This rearrangement joins TRBV19 to TRBJ1-5; D is uncertain. From germline, CDR1 is LNHDA and CDR2 SQIVND (reference sequence). The V and J ends lost 3 bases and 5 bases respectively, with 11 bases between them. The CDR3 covers 14 residues. In DNA form, the CDR3 reads TGTGCCAGTAGTATCCGGGGTAACGATCAGCCCCAGCATTTT. Its protein product is CASSIRGNDQPQHF.

The V call is TRBV6-5, the J call TRBJ2-1; weak D call: TRBD2 (6 bases). Germline CDR1 MNHEY, CDR2 SVGAGI. Trimming removed 6 bases from V and 3 bases from J, with 6 bases in between. The CDR3 consists of 12 residues. The CDR3 is CASRDYYNEQFF. The CDR3 coding sequence is TGTGCCAGCAGGGACTACTACAATGAGCAGTTCTTC.

The genes are TRBV5-1 and TRBJ2-3; D uncertain. Germline V gene lookup returns CDR1 SGHRS and CDR2 YFSETQ. V lost 2 bases, J lost 2 bases, and 6 bases lay in between. CDR3 size: 13 residues. CDR3 DNA sequence: TGCGCCAGCAGCTTCCAGGCCACAGATACGCAGTATTTT. Residues: CASSFQATDTQYF. Filled out from reference TRBV5-1 and TRBJ2-3, the complete variable domain reads KAGVTQTPRYLIKTRGQQVTLSCSPISGHRSVSWYQQTPGQGLQFLFEYFSETQRNKGNFPGRFSGRQFSNSRSEMNVSTLELGDSALYLCASSFQATDTQYFGPGTRLTVL.

This clone came up once. The gene calls are TRBV6-5 and TRBJ2-3; D perhaps matches TRBD2 (5 bases). This CDR3 is built from 13 residues. Germline V lookup: CDR1 MNHEY, CDR2 SVGAGI. V was pared by 8 bases and J by 4 bases, with 13 bases between. This CDR3 reads CASGVRGADTQYF. The CDR3 DNA reads as TGTGCCAGCGGGGTACGGGGAGCAGATACGCAGTATTTT.

The chain employs TRBV9 and TRBJ2-1; D could derive from TRBD1 or TRBD2 (6 bases each). The germline CDR1 and CDR2 sequences are SGDLS and YYNGEE. Trimming shortened V by 1 base and J by 8 bases, and 16 bases separated the two germline ends. The CDR3 spans 15 residues. The CDR3 region has the DNA TGTGCCAGCAGCGTACGTACGGGGGCCTTGGATGAGCAGTTCTTC. Translation gives CASSVRTGALDEQFF.

The gene calls are TRBV11-2 and TRBJ2-2; D not resolved. The germline V gene has CDR1 SGHAT and CDR2 FQNNGV. Trimming took 0 bases from V and 0 from J, leaving 8 bases between them. There are 16 residues in the CDR3. This chain's CDR3 is CASSLDTRANTGELFF. CDR3 nucleotide sequence: TGTGCCAGCAGCTTAGATACGCGAGCGAACACCGGGGAGCTGTTTTTT.

The V call is TRBV11-3, the J call TRBJ2-2, with D tentatively TRBD1 (5 bases). V was cut by 1 base and J by 6 bases, with 9 bases left in between. This CDR3 spans 14 amino acids. CDR1 SGHNT and CDR2 YENEEA come from the germline V gene. The CDR3 DNA is TGTGCCAGCAGCTTAGGGGGCGACGCCGGGGAGCTGTTTTTT. The encoded protein is CASSLGGDAGELFF.

The chain combines TRBV2 with TRBJ2-3; D gene uncertain. Trimming took 5 bases from V and 4 from J, leaving 4 bases between them. Per germline, CDR1 SNHLY and CDR2 FYNNEI. This CDR3 has 11 amino acids. The CDR3 spells CASSLADTQYF. DNA for the CDR3: TGTGCCAGCAGTTTGGCAGATACGCAGTATTTT.

The genes are TRBV11-2 and TRBJ1-1; D uncertain. The V end was cut by 7 bases, the J end by 0 bases, with 9 bases between. Germline CDR1 SGHAT, CDR2 FQNNGV. This CDR3 spans 13 amino acids. This chain's CDR3 is CASKQILNTEAFF. Written as DNA, the CDR3 is TGTGCCAGCAAACAGATTTTGAACACTGAAGCTTTCTTT.

This clone was picked up one time. V and J are TRBV18 and TRBJ2-7; 7 bases match TRBD1. The CDR3 has 15 amino acids. With V trimmed by 3 bases and J by 4 bases, 9 bases remained unmatched. Germline V gene sequence: CDR1 KGHSH, CDR2 LQKENI. CDR3 region: CASSPAGTAVYEQYF. In DNA, the CDR3 is TGTGCCAGCTCACCCGCCGGGACAGCTGTGTACGAGCAGTACTTC.

V gene TRBV6-5 combines with J gene TRBJ2-5; 7 nucleotides match TRBD1. The V segment lost 2 bases and the J segment 5 bases; nucleotides outside the gene matches: 11. CDR3 size: 16 residues. Germline V gives CDR1 MNHEY, CDR2 SVGAGI. The CDR3 reads CASSYDRVSVRETQYF. The CDR3, as DNA: TGTGCCAGCAGTTACGACAGGGTTTCTGTTAGGGAGACCCAGTACTTC.

DNA for the CDR3: TGTGCCAGCAGGGGGGATGCCTACGAGCAGTACTTC. Translation: CASRGDAYEQYF. J is TRBJ2-7 and V is TRBV2; TRBD1 or TRBD2 may be the D gene (5 bases each). The CDR3 consists of 12 residues. The V and J ends lost 6 bases and 2 bases respectively, with 8 bases between them. The germline gives CDR1 SNHLY, CDR2 FYNNEI.

Written as DNA, the CDR3 is TGTGCCAGCAGGGCCCCCGGGGGCTCCTATAATTCACCCCTCCACTTT. It is translated as CASRAPGGSYNSPLHF. The chain employs TRBV28 and TRBJ1-6, with D perhaps matching TRBD1 (5 bases). The CDR3 contains 16 residues. The germline V gene has CDR1 MDHEN and CDR2 SYDVKM. Trimming removed 6 bases from V and 0 bases from J, with 12 bases in between.

V gene TRBV5-4 combines with J gene TRBJ1-2; D might be TRBD1 (5 bases). V was clipped by 6 bases and J by 4 bases, with 16 bases between them. The CDR3 is made up of 14 amino acids. Germline V gene sequence: CDR1 SGHNT, CDR2 YYREEE (reference sequence). The CDR3: CASTLRGYSYGYTF. For the CDR3, the DNA is TGTGCCAGCACCCTTCGGGGGTATAGCTATGGCTACACCTTC.

The chain recombines TRBV20-1 with TRBJ2-1; D might be TRBD2 (6 bases). The CDR3 is 11 amino acids. CDR1 is DFQATT and CDR2 is SNEGSKA in the germline V gene (reference sequence). Trimming left V 7 bases short and J 6 bases short, with 10 bases between. As DNA, the CDR3 is TGCAGTGGGACTACGGGCAATGAGCAGTTCTTC. Amino acid sequence: CSGTTGNEQFF.